A single TCR beta chain is shown here with its context. This may stem from a read error, because a much larger clone lies one nucleotide away. This CDR3 comprises 14 residues. Germline lookup yields CDR1 MNHEY and CDR2 SMNVEV (reference sequence). A second PCR of about 6 to 12 cycles used a sample-barcoded 5' primer and a J-beta primer mix. Using its own MiXCR run on the 5' RACE reads, TCRdb lists one record per CDR3 protein. The table records 850,000 to 950,000 distinct CDR3 sequences, 29% of them present only once. A minimum of 7 million PBMCs was isolated per sample. These data come from a study of blood T cells in healthy people across ages.

Sequencing input: blood. This chain uses TRBV27 with TRBJ2-5; TRBD1 matches at 9 bases. The J call is doubtful: the DNA matches TRBJ2-1 better. The sequence was collected from a woman aged 80 or older in good health. CDR3 sequence (DNA): TGTGCCAGCAGTAGATACAGGGGGCAAGAGACCCAGTTCTTC. Encoded protein: CASSRYRGQETQFF.